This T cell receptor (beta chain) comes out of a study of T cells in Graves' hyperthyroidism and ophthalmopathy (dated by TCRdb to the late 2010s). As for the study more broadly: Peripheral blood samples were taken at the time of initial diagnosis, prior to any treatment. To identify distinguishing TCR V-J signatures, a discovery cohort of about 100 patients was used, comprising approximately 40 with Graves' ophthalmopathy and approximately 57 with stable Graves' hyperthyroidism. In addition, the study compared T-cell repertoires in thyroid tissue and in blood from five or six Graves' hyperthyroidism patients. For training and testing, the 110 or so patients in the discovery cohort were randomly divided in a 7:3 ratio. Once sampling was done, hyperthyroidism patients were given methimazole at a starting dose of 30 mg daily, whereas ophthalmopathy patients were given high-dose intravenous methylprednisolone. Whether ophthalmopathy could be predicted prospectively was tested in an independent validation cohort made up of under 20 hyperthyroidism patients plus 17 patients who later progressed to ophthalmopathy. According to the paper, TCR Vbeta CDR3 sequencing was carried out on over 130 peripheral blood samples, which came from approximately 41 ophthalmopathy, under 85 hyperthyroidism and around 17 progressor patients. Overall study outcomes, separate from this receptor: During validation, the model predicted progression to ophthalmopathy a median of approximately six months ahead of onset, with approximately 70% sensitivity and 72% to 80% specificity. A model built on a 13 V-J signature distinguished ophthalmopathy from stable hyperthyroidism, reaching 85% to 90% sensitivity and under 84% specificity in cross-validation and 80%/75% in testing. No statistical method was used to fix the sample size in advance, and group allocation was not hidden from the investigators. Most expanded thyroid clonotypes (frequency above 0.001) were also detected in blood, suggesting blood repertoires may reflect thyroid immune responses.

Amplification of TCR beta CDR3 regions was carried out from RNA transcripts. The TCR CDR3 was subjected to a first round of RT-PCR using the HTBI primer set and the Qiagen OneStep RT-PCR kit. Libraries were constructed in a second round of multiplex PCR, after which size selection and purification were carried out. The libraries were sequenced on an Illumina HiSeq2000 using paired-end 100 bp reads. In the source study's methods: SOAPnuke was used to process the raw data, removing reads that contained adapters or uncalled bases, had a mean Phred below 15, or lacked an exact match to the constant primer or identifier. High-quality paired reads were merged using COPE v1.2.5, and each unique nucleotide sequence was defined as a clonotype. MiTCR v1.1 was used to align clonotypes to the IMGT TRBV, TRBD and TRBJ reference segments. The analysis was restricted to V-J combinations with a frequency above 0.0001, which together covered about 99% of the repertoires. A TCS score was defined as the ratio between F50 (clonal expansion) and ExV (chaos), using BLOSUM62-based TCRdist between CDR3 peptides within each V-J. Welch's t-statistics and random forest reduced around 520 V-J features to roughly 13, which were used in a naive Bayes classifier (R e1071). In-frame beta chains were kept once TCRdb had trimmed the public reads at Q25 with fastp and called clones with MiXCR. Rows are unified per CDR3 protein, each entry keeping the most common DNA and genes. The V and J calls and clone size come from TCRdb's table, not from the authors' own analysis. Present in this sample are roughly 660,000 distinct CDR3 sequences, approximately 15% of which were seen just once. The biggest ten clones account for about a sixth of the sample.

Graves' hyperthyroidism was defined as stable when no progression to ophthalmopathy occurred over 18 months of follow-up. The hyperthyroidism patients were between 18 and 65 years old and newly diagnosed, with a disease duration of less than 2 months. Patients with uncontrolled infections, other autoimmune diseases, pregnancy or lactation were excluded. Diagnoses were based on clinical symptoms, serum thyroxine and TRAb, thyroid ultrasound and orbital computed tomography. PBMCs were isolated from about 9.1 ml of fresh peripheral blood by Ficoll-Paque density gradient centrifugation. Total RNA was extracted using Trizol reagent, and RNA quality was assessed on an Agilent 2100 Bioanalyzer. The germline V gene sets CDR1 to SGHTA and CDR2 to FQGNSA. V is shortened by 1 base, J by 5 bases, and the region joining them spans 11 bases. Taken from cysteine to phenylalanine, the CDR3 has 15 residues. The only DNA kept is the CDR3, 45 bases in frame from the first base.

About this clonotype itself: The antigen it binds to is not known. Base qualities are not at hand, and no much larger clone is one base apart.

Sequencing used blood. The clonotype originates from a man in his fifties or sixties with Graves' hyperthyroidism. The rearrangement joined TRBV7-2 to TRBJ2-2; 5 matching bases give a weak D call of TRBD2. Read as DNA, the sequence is TGTGCCAGCAGCTTAGGGGCGGAGGTAACCGGGGAGCTGTTTTTT. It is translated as CASSLGAEVTGELFF.